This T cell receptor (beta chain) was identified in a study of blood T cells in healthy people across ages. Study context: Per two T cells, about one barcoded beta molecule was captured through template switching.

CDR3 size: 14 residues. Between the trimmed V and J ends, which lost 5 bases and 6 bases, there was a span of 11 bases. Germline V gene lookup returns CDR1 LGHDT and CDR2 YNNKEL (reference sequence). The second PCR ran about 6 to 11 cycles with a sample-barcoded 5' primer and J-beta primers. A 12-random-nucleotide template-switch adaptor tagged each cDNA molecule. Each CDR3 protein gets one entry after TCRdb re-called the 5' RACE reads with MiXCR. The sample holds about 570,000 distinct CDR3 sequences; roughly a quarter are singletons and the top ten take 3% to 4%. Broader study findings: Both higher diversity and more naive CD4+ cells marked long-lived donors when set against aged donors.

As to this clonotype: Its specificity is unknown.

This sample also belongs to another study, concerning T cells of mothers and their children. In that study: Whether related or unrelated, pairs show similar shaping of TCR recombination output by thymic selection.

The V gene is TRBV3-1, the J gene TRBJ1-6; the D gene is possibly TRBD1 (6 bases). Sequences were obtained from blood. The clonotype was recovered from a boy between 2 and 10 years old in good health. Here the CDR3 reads CASSSGQRNSPLHF. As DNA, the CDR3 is TGTGCCAGCAGCTCAGGACAGCGTAATTCACCCCTCCACTTT.